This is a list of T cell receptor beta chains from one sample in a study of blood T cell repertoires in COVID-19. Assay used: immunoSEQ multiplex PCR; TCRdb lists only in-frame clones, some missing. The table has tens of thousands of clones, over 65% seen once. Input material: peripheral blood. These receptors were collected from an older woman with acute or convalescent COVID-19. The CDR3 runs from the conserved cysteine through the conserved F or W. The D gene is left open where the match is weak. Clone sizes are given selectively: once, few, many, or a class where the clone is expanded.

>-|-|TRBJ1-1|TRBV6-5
TGTGCCAGCAGTTATGAGGGGGGGAGCACTGAAGCTTTCTTT
CASSYEGGSTEAFF
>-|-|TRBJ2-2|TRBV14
TGTGCCAGCAATGTACAGAACACCGGGGAGCTGTTTTTT
CASNVQNTGELFF
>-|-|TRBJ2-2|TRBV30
TGTGCCTGGCAGAGCGTAGCGTCAGACGGGGAGCTGTTTTTT
CAWQSVASDGELFF
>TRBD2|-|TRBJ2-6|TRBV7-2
TGTGCCAGCAGTAGATTAAGGGGAGGGCCAAGCTCTGGGGCCAACGTCCTGACTTTC
CASSRLRGGPSSGANVLTF
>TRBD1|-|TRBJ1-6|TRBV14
TGTGCCACTAAACAGGGGGCTCTGGATAATTCACCCCTCCACTTT
CATKQGALDNSPLHF
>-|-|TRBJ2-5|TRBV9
TGTGCCAGCAGCACCCAGGGAGGAGAGACCCAGTACTTC
CASSTQGGETQYF
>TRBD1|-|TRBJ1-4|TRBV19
TGTGCCAGTACTGCGACAGGGGCCTTCCTTGAAAAACTGTTTTTT
CASTATGAFLEKLFF
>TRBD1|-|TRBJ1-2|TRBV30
TGTGCCTGGTCTCTGGGACAGAGCTATGGCTACACCTTC
CAWSLGQSYGYTF
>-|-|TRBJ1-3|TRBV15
TGTGCCACCAGCAGAGATAAGGGGCGCAACTCTGGAAACACCATATATTTT
CATSRDKGRNSGNTIYF
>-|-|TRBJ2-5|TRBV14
TGTGCCAGCAGCCAATCTCAAGAGACCCAGTACTTC
CASSQSQETQYF
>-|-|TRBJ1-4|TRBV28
TGTGCCAGCAGTACCCCCGAAGGGTTCAGGGATGAAAAACTGTTTTTT
CASSTPEGFRDEKLFF
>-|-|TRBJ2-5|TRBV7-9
TGTGCCAGCAGCTTAGACGGAGACGGGGAGACCCAGTACTTC
CASSLDGDGETQYF
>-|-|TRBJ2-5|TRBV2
TGTGCCAGCAGTGAAACAGTCCAAGAGACCCAGTACTTC
CASSETVQETQYF
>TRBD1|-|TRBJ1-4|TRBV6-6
TGTGCCAGCAGGGGCCAGACAGGGATCGGGGAAAAACTGTTTTTT
CASRGQTGIGEKLFF
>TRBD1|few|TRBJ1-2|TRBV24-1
TGTGCCACCAGACGAGACAGGGGCCCCTACACCTTC
CATRRDRGPYTF
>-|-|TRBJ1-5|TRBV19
TGTGCCAGTAGTCCAACGGTCGGTTACAATCAGCCCCAGCATTTT
CASSPTVGYNQPQHF
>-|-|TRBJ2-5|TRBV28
TGTGCCAGCAGTGCAGGGTCAGGGGTAGGTGAGGAGACCCAGTACTTC
CASSAGSGVGEETQYF
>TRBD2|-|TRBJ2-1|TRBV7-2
TGTGCCAGCAGCCTACCGGGACTACCGTGGAATGAGCAGTTCTTC
CASSLPGLPWNEQFF
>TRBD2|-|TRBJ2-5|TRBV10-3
TGTGCCATCAGTGATTACGGTAGCGGGAGCCAATCGGGGGAGACCCAGTACTTC
CAISDYGSGSQSGETQYF
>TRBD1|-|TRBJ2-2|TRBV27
TGTGCCAGCACTCGACAGGGGGCAGTAACCGGGGAGCTGTTTTTT
CASTRQGAVTGELFF
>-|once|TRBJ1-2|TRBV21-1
TGTGCCAGCAGCAATCAAATCTACGAGATAAACTATGGCTACACCTTC
CASSNQIYEINYGYTF
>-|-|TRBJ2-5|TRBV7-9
TGTGCCAGCAGCCTCCAGGGGTCTCAACGAGAGACCCAGTACTTC
CASSLQGSQRETQYF
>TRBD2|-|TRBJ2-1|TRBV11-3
TGTGCCAGCAGCTTAGTCGCGGGAGGGTACAATGAGCAGTTCTTC
CASSLVAGGYNEQFF
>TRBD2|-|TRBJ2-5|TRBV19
TGTGCCAGTAAGAATGGGGGGGGAGAGACCCAGTACTTC
CASKNGGGETQYF
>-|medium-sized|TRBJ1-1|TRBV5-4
TGTGCCAGCAGTCAAGGAGGGGTCATGAACACTGAAGCTTTCTTT
CASSQGGVMNTEAFF
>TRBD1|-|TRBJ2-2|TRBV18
TGTGCCAGCTCACGAACGGGACAGGCGAACACCGGGGAGCTGTTTTTT
CASSRTGQANTGELFF
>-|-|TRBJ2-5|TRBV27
TGTGCCAGCCGTCTAGCTGGTAACCAAGAGACCCAGTACTTC
CASRLAGNQETQYF